Included here is one TCR beta chain sequence, with context. Its antigen is unidentified. Sequencing used immunoSEQ multiplex PCR; TCRdb keeps in-frame clones, though not all of them. The sample shows around 75,000 clones, 85% to 90% of them seen only once. This CDR3 has 15 amino acids. Germline values: CDR1 SGHRS, CDR2 YFSETQ. The J segment lost 0 bases and the V segment lost 4 bases, leaving 5 bases of the junction unmatched. The data are from a study of Tregs in tolerant kidney transplant recipients. Whole-study results and caveats: Changing PCR primers prevented nucleotide comparison between some patients' samples. Validation in larger populations is needed because few patients were studied.

The material sequenced was CD4+ T cells from blood, taken before the transplant. V usage is TRBV5-1 and J usage is TRBJ2-7; 9 bases are a match to TRBD1. This clonotype was sampled from a human donor who received a combined kidney and bone marrow transplant. This CDR3 reads CASSEQGAGSYEQYF. The CDR3 region has the DNA TGCGCCAGCAGCGAACAGGGGGCGGGCTCCTACGAGCAGTACTTC.